The 3 T cell receptor beta chains below were found in one sample sequenced in a study of T-cell memory formation after mild COVID-19 (dated by TCRdb to 2020 to 2022). Receptors were amplified or captured by 5' RACE. TCRdb shows the sequencer as Illumina NovaSeq 6000. TCRdb applied fastp at Q25 and MiXCR to the public reads, then kept only in-frame beta chains. Merged by CDR3 protein, the rows form single entries marked with the most common genes and DNA. Recorded for this sample are some 150,000 distinct CDR3 sequences; roughly a quarter of them occurred a single time. The ten largest make up approximately 25% of the sample. The sequenced sample was PBMCs or a T cell subset sorted from them (not recorded which). These receptors all come from an adult woman who had mild COVID-19 (a few samples of this study predate the infection). The sample titles of this study are shuffled in the database, so cell type and time point are left out; the donor was told from shared clones.

This clonotype was seen a handful of times. This rearrangement joins TRBV7-9 to TRBJ1-4; unclear D gene. Between the trimmed V and J ends, which lost 2 bases and 7 bases, there was a span of 8 bases. The germline V gene has CDR1 SEHNR and CDR2 FQNEAQ (reference sequence). There are 13 residues in the CDR3. CDR3 loop: CASSLTPSEKLFF. For the CDR3, the DNA is TGTGCCAGCAGCTTAACACCGAGTGAAAAACTGTTTTTT. Combining the CDR3 with reference TRBV7-9 and TRBJ1-4 gives the whole variable domain DTGVSQNPRHKITKRGQNVTFRCDPISEHNRLYWYRQTLGQGPEFLTYFQNEAQLEKSRLLSDRFSAERPKGSFSTLEIQRTEQGDSAMYLCASSLTPSEKLFFGSGTQLSVL.

The chain uses TRBV6-5 and TRBJ2-2; D may be TRBD2 (5 bases). CDR1 and CDR2 from the germline V gene are MNHEY and SVGAGI. The CDR3 totals 13 residues. V was cut by 2 bases and J by 5 bases, with 6 bases left in between. The CDR3 sequence: CASSYGGTGELFF. CDR3 coding DNA: TGTGCCAGCAGTTACGGAGGTACCGGGGAGCTGTTTTTT.

This chain connects TRBV6-1 to TRBJ2-7, with D possibly being TRBD2 (6 bases). From germline, CDR1 is MNHNS and CDR2 SASEGT. V was cut by 2 bases and J by 5 bases, with 22 bases left in between. The CDR3 is 17 amino acids. The CDR3 sequence: CASSEQGRYRGDHEQYF. In DNA, the CDR3 is TGTGCCAGCAGTGAACAAGGGAGGTACAGAGGAGACCACGAGCAGTACTTC.